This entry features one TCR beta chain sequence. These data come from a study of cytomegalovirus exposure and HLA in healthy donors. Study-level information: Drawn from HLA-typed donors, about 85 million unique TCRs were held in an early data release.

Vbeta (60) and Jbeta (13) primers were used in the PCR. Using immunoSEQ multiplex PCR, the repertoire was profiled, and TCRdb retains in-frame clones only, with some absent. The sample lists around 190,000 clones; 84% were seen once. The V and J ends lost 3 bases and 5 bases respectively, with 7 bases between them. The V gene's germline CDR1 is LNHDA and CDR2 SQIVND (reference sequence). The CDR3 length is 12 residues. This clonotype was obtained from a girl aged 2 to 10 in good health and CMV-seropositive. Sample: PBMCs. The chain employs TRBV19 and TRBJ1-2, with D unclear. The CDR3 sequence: CASSISRYGYTF. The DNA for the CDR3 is TGTGCCAGTAGTATTAGTCGGTATGGCTACACCTTC. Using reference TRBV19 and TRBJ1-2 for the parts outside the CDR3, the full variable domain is DGGITQSPKYLFRKEGQNVTLSCEQNLNHDAMYWYRQDPGQGLRLIYYSQIVNDFQKGDIAEGYSVSREKKESFPLTVTSAQKNPTAFYLCASSISRYGYTFGSGTRLTVV.